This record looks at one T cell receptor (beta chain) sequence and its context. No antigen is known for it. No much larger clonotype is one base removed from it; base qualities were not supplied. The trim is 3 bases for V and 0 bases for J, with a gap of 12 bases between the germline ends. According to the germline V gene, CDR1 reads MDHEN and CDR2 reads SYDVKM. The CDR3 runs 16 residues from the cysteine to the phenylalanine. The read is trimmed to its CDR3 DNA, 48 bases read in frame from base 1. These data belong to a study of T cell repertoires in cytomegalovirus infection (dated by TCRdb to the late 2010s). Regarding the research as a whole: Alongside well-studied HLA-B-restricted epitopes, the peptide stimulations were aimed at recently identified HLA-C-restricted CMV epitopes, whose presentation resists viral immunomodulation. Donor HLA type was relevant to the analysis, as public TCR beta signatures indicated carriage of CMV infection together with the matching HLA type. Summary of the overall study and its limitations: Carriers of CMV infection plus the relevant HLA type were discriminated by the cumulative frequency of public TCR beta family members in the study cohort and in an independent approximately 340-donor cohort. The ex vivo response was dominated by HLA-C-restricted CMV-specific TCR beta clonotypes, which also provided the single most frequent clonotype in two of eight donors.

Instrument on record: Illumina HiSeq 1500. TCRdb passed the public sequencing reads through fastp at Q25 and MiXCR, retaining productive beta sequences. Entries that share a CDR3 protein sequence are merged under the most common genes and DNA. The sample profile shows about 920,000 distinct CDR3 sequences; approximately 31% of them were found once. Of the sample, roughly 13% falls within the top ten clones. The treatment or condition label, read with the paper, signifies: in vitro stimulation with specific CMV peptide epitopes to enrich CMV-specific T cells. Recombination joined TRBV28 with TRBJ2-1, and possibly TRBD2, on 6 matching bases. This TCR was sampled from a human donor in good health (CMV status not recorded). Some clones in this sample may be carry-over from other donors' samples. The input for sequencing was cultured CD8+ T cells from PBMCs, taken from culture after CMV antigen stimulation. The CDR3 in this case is CASSFGGRSSYNEQFF. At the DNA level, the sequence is TGTGCCAGCAGTTTTGGAGGGCGAAGCTCCTACAATGAGCAGTTCTTC.